Listed below are T cell receptor beta chains from one sample, sequenced in a study of shared clonotypes between healthy human individuals. Clones were read by immunoSEQ multiplex PCR, and TCRdb kept only the in-frame ones, dropping some. Of about 2 million clones in the sample, over 85% were seen once. The sample taken for sequencing was naive CD8+ T cells sorted from blood. Source of these receptors: a man aged 18 to 30 in good health. CDR3s include the opening cysteine and the closing phenylalanine or tryptophan. D genes are given only for firm matches. Clone size is stated in some rows and not others, as once, few, many or a class when expanded.

j_call clone_size d_call v_call cdr3_nt cdr3_aa
TRBJ2-7 once TRBD2 TRBV4-1 TGCGCCAGCAGCACACTAGCGGGAGAACACGAGCAGTACTTC CASSTLAGEHEQYF
TRBJ1-5 . TRBD1 TRBV30 TGTGCCTGGAGTGCCCCCCTCACAGGGGACTATAGCAATCAGCCCCAGCATTTT CAWSAPLTGDYSNQPQHF
TRBJ2-7 . TRBD1 TRBV2 TGTGCCAGCTCCGACCCCCGACAGGGAATATCCTACGAGCAGTACTTC CASSDPRQGISYEQYF
TRBJ1-1 once . TRBV29-1 TGCAGCGTTGAAGGCGTCGCTGAAGCTTTCTTT CSVEGVAEAFF
TRBJ1-2 . . TRBV7-9 TGTGCCAGCAGCTTAGAGGTTAACTATGGCTACACCTTC CASSLEVNYGYTF
TRBJ2-3 . TRBD1 TRBV6-5 TGTGCCAGCAGTTTCTCCGGGACAGAGGGAGATACGCAGTATTTT CASSFSGTEGDTQYF
TRBJ2-5 few . TRBV5-1 TGCGCCAGCAGCTTGGAAGAGACCCAGTACTTC CASSLEETQYF
TRBJ2-7 . . TRBV7-2 TGTGCCAGCAGCTTAGGTCCGGAGATACCTGGCGAGCAGTACTTC CASSLGPEIPGEQYF
TRBJ1-5 . . TRBV19 TGTGCCAGTAGTTTCCAGGGTGTTAGCAATCAGCCCCAGCATTTT CASSFQGVSNQPQHF
TRBJ2-1 once . TRBV5-4 TGTGCCAGCAGTCCGAGCTCCTACAATGAGCAGTTCTTC CASSPSSYNEQFF
TRBJ1-5 . . TRBV28 TGTGCCAGCAGTTCCCCTGTGGGGGGGATAAGCAATCAGCCCCAGCATTTT CASSSPVGGISNQPQHF
TRBJ2-7 . . TRBV10-1 TGCGCCAGCAGTGACGGTACCGGGGCCCTCTCCTACGAGCAGTACTTC CASSDGTGALSYEQYF
TRBJ1-1 . . TRBV15 TGTGCCACCAGGGACGGGAACACTGAAGCTTTCTTT CATRDGNTEAFF
TRBJ2-3 . . TRBV6-1 TGTGCCAGCAGTGACGTCCCGGGGGCGAGCACAGATACGCAGTATTTT CASSDVPGASTDTQYF
TRBJ1-2 . . TRBV28 TGTGCCAGCAGTTTATTGCCGGGGGCGTATGGCTACACCTTC CASSLLPGAYGYTF
TRBJ2-7 . . TRBV5-6 TGTGCCAGCAGCTTGGGAAGGTCCCTCGAGCAGTACTTC CASSLGRSLEQYF
TRBJ2-7 once . TRBV30 TGTGCCTGGAGGGAACAGGGATACGAGCAGTACTTC CAWREQGYEQYF
TRBJ2-7 . . TRBV29-1 TGCAGCGTTGAAGATATCGCAGGGTCTGACGAGCAGTACTTC CSVEDIAGSDEQYF
TRBJ2-7 . TRBD1 TRBV10-3 TGTGCCATCAGCGGGACAGGGGGCTTCGACGAGCAGTACTTC CAISGTGGFDEQYF
TRBJ2-7 . TRBD1 TRBV6-1 TGTGCCAGCAGTGAGACAGGGGGCGAATGGGAGCAGTACTTC CASSETGGEWEQYF
TRBJ1-1 . . TRBV19 TGTGCCAGTAGTATCGAGCTCGGCAGGGCGAACACTGAAGCTTTCTTT CASSIELGRANTEAFF
TRBJ2-6 . . TRBV9 TGTGCCAGCAGCGGAGGGGGCTCTGGGGCCAACGTCCTGACTTTC CASSGGGSGANVLTF
TRBJ2-7 . . TRBV7-9 TGTGCCAGCAGCGCAGACAGTAGCCCTACCTACGAGCAGTACTTC CASSADSSPTYEQYF
TRBJ2-7 . TRBD2 TRBV27 TGTGCCAGCAGTTTATCGCCTAGCGGGAGCTACGAGCAGTACTTC CASSLSPSGSYEQYF
TRBJ1-4 . . TRBV7-7 TGTGCTAGCAGCCCATCCGTGGATCCTAATGAAAAACTGTTTTTT CASSPSVDPNEKLFF
TRBJ2-1 once . TRBV29-1 TGCAGCGCCGCCGGGAATGAGCAGTTCTTC CSAAGNEQFF
TRBJ2-2 . . TRBV15 TGTGCCACCAGCAGAGATGGGCTTTACACCGGGGAGCTGTTTTTT CATSRDGLYTGELFF
TRBJ1-1 . . TRBV4-1 TGCGCCAGCAGCCAAGAGTGGGGGCTATGGAACACTGAAGCTTTCTTT CASSQEWGLWNTEAFF
TRBJ2-7 . TRBD1 TRBV5-1 TGCGCCAGCAGCTTGACAGGGGCCTCCTACGAGCAGTACTTC CASSLTGASYEQYF
TRBJ1-1 . TRBD1 TRBV19 TGTGCCAGTAGTCCCCGGACAGGGGGGAACACTGAAGCTTTCTTT CASSPRTGGNTEAFF
TRBJ2-1 . TRBD2 TRBV7-9 TGTGCCAGCAGCTTAGTTGGACTAGCGGGGCCTGATGAGCAGTTCTTC CASSLVGLAGPDEQFF
TRBJ2-2 . . TRBV5-1 TGCGCCAGCAGCCCGGAGGTGGGGCAGGCGGCCCCCGGGGAGCTGTTTTTT CASSPEVGQAAPGELFF
TRBJ2-7 . . TRBV6-1 TGTGCCAGCAGTTCCCGTCCAAAACCCTACGAGCAGTACTTC CASSSRPKPYEQYF
TRBJ2-7 . . TRBV13 TGTGCCAGCAGCTTAGGACAAATGTACGAGCAGTACTTC CASSLGQMYEQYF
TRBJ2-7 . TRBD1 TRBV6-1 TGTGCCAGCAGGGGCCTGGGACAGATACCTTACGAGCAGTACTTC CASRGLGQIPYEQYF